Listed below are T cell receptor beta chains from one sample, sequenced in a study of cytomegalovirus exposure and HLA in healthy donors. The data were produced by immunoSEQ multiplex PCR, yet TCRdb's version contains in-frame clones alone and is incomplete. The data show 150,000 to 200,000 clones, roughly 9.4% seen once. Sequenced material: PBMCs. These receptors came from a woman in her twenties or thirties in good health and CMV-seropositive. CDR3s include the opening cysteine and the closing phenylalanine or tryptophan. D genes are given only for firm matches.

TRBD1,TRBV18,CASSPPGQEAYEQYF
.,TRBV9,CASSVAPNVWSEQYF
TRBD1,TRBV5-1,CASSLDRGRADGYTF
TRBD1,TRBV5-1,CASSTGQGGEKLFF
TRBD1,TRBV6-5,CASSYTRTGGTGELFF
.,TRBV19,CASSMQGSEQYF
TRBD1,TRBV6-1,CASSERQGGRSHF
TRBD2,TRBV6-5,CASSLRQGLAGREQYF
TRBD1,TRBV2,CASSGTGRNTIYF
.,TRBV4-1,CASSLGDTAKNIQYF
TRBD2,TRBV18,CASSPNLADPGNTGELFF
.,TRBV12-5,CASGLRDQPQHF
.,TRBV28,CASRGGGVSGVHYGYTF
TRBD1,TRBV7-7,CASSVERDSEAFF
TRBD2,TRBV19,CASRTGTSGYNEQFF
.,TRBV5-4,CASSSPGTSFYGYTF